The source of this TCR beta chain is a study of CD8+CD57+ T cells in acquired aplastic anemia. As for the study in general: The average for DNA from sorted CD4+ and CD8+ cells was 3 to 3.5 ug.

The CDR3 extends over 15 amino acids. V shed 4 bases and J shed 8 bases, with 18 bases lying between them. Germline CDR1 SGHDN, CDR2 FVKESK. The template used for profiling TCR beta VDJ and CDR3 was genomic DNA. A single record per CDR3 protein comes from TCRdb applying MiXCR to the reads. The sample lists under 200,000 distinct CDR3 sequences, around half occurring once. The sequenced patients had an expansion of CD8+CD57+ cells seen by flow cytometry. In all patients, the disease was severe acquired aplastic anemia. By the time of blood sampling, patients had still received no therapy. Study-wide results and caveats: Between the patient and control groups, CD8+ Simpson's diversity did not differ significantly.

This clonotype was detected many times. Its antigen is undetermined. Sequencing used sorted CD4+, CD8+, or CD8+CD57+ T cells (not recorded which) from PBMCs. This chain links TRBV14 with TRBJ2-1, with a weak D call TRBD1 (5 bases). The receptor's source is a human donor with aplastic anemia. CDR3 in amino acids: CASSPQGRGRDEQFF. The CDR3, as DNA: TGTGCCAGCAGCCCCCAAGGAAGGGGCAGGGATGAGCAGTTCTTC.